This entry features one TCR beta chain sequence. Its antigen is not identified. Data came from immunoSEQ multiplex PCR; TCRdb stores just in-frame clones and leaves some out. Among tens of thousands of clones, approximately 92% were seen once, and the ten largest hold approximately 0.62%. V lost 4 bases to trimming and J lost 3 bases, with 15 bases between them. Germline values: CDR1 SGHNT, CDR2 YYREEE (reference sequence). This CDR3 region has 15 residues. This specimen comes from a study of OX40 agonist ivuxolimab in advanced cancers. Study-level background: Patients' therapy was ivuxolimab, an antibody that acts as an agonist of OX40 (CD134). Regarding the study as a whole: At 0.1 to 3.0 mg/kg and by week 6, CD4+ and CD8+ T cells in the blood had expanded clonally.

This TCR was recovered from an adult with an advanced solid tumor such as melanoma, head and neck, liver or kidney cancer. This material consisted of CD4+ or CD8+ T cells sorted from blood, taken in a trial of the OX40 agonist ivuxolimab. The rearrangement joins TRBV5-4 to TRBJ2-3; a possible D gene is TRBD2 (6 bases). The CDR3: CASSQKTGRTDTQYF. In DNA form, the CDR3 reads TGTGCCAGCAGCCAAAAAACGGGGAGGACAGATACGCAGTATTTT.